The 19 T cell receptor beta chains given below trace back to one sample, sequenced in a study of neurological immune-mediated disorders. TCRdb reprocessed the 5' RACE reads with MiXCR, giving one entry per CDR3 protein. This sample yields 50,000 or so distinct CDR3 sequences, of which over 3% are seen a single time; about 6.3% belongs to the top ten. The specimen was PBMCs. The receptors shown here come from a man aged 35-49 years with multiple sclerosis.

This clonotype has at least ten counts. V is TRBV12-3 or TRBV12-4 and J is TRBJ2-2; TRBD1 might be the D (6 bases). The CDR3 is 15 amino acids. Between the trimmed V and J ends, which lost 6 bases and 2 bases, there was a span of 13 bases. The CDR3 loop is CASSLGQLNTGELFF. For the CDR3, the DNA is TGTGCCAGCAGCCTCGGACAGCTTAACACCGGGGAGCTGTTTTTT.

This clonotype was observed many times. This rearrangement joins TRBV29-1 to TRBJ2-3; D tentatively fits TRBD1 or TRBD2 (5 bases each). This CDR3 contains 17 residues. The V end was cut by 7 bases, the J end by 0 bases, with 23 bases between. Per the germline V gene, CDR1 is SQVTM and CDR2 is ANQGSEA. The CDR3 loop reads CSGKHGDRLLSTDTQYF. DNA of the CDR3: TGCAGCGGGAAACATGGGGACCGACTTCTTAGCACAGATACGCAGTATTTT.

This clonotype was counted many times. The chain couples TRBV20-1 to TRBJ2-3; the D is unclear. V lost 0 bases and J 6 bases, leaving 7 bases between the germline ends. The germline V gene encodes CDR1 DFQATT and CDR2 SNEGSKA (reference sequence). The CDR3 covers 12 residues. CDR3 coding DNA: TGCAGTGCTAGAGATTTAAGGGATACGCAGTATTTT. Translating it yields CSARDLRDTQYF.

This clonotype has a count of ten or more. V is TRBV7-6 and J is TRBJ2-1; the D gene is possibly TRBD2 (5 bases). The length of the CDR3 is 16 residues. Germline CDR1 reads SGHVS; CDR2 reads FNYEAQ. Trimming left V 0 bases short and J 4 bases short, with 13 bases between. The CDR3: CASSLAASGPYNEQFF. CDR3 nucleotide sequence: TGTGCCAGCAGCTTAGCTGCCAGCGGACCATACAATGAGCAGTTCTTC.

This clonotype was detected many times. This chain uses TRBV20-1 with TRBJ2-3; D possibly corresponds to TRBD2 (6 bases). Germline lookup yields CDR1 DFQATT and CDR2 SNEGSKA (reference sequence). CDR3 length equals 17 residues. Trimming shortened V by 0 bases and J by 4 bases, and 20 bases separated the two germline ends. As DNA, the CDR3 is TGCAGTGCTAGAGACTTCTCCGGGAGCCAGGGCTCAGATACGCAGTATTTT. Protein sequence: CSARDFSGSQGSDTQYF.

This clonotype was recorded at least ten times. The chain is built from TRBV20-1 and TRBJ2-7; D is ambiguous. The CDR3 length is 13 residues. Deletions cut 1 base from V and 4 bases from J, with 11 bases between. Germline V gene lookup returns CDR1 DFQATT and CDR2 SNEGSKA (reference sequence). In DNA form, the CDR3 reads TGCAGTGCTAGAGTGGGAATCCGGTACGAGCAGTACTTC. Encoded protein: CSARVGIRYEQYF.

This clonotype was recorded at least ten times. This chain links TRBV5-1 with TRBJ2-2, with 9 bases lining up with TRBD1. CDR3 size: 16 residues. Germline CDR1 SGHRS, CDR2 YFSETQ. V lost 2 bases and J lost 3; bases outside the gene matches: 5. CDR3 DNA: TGCGCCAGCAGCTTACAGGGGGCGGTGGACACCGGGGAGCTGTTTTTT. This translates into CASSLQGAVDTGELFF.

This clonotype was detected many times. V gene TRBV11-2 combines with J gene TRBJ2-7; weak D call: TRBD1 (5 bases). This CDR3 comprises 15 residues. Trimming took off 2 bases at V and 2 bases at J, with 13 bases between the two ends. In germline, CDR1 is SGHAT, CDR2 FQNNGV. CDR3 loop: CASSLTQGQTYEQYF. In DNA form, the CDR3 reads TGTGCCAGCAGCTTAACCCAGGGCCAGACCTACGAGCAGTACTTC.

This clonotype was picked up many times. The V gene is TRBV20-1, the J gene TRBJ2-1; possible D gene TRBD1, 8 bases. Trimming left V 3 bases short and J 5 bases short, with 26 bases between. CDR3 length: 18 residues. Germline V lookup: CDR1 DFQATT, CDR2 SNEGSKA (reference sequence). CDR3: CSASRQGYRASGHNEQFF. The CDR3 region has the DNA TGCAGTGCTAGTAGACAGGGGTACCGGGCTAGCGGACACAATGAGCAGTTCTTC.

This clonotype was recorded at least ten times. CDR3 protein: CASSSGTGSYNEQFF. CDR3 bases: TGTGCCAGCAGCTCCGGGACGGGCTCCTACAATGAGCAGTTCTTC. The chain employs TRBV7-3 and TRBJ2-1; D tentatively reads TRBD1 or TRBD2 (5 bases each). Between the trimmed V and J ends, which lost 4 bases and 0 bases, there was a span of 10 bases. CDR1 and CDR2 from the germline V gene are SGHTA and FQGTGA. The CDR3 is 15 amino acids.

In this sample, this clonotype turned up many times. The chain carries TRBV15 and TRBJ2-3; D is uncertain. Germline V gene data show CDR1 as LNHNV and CDR2 as YYDKDF (reference sequence). The CDR3 totals 12 residues. V lost 3 bases and J lost 2, with 3 bases in between. The CDR3 here is CATSRATDTQYF. DNA of the CDR3: TGTGCCACCAGCAGGGCCACAGATACGCAGTATTTT.

This clonotype was picked up many times. The V and J genes are TRBV7-2 and TRBJ1-1, with no clear D. Trimming shortened V by 1 base and J by 1 base, and 10 bases separated the two germline ends. Germline V gene lookup returns CDR1 SGHTA and CDR2 FQGNSA. The CDR3 totals 15 residues. The CDR3 protein is CASSLVWGANTEAFF. The DNA for the CDR3 is TGTGCCAGCAGCTTAGTATGGGGTGCGAACACTGAAGCTTTCTTT.

The table lists this clonotype with many counts. J is TRBJ1-2 and V is TRBV5-1, with D perhaps matching TRBD1 (5 bases). The CDR3 has 15 residues. V lost 0 bases and J lost 0, with 9 bases in between. Germline V gene lookup returns CDR1 SGHRS and CDR2 YFSETQ. The CDR3 DNA sequence: TGCGCCAGCAGCTTGGGGCGGGGGACTAACTATGGCTACACCTTC. Its protein is CASSLGRGTNYGYTF.

This clonotype was observed at least ten times. This chain connects TRBV5-5 to TRBJ2-2; weak D call: TRBD1 (6 bases). V was clipped by 4 bases and J by 1 base, with 8 bases between them. The CDR3 length is 14 residues. Germline loops: CDR1 SGHKS, CDR2 YYEKEE (reference sequence). CDR3 loop: CASSPGQNTGELFF. In DNA, the CDR3 is TGTGCCAGCAGCCCGGGACAGAACACCGGGGAGCTGTTTTTT.

With respect to this clonotype: In this CDR3 the conserved last residue, phenylalanine or tryptophan, is missing, so a read error is likely. The chain has TRBV4-1 and TRBJ2-5; no reliable D call. Germline V gene data show CDR1 as MGHRA and CDR2 as YSYEKL. Trimming shortened V by 2 bases and J by 5 bases, and 6 bases separated the two germline ends. The CDR3 loop spans 12 amino acids. The CDR3 DNA is TGCGCCAGCAGCCAAATGGGGGAGACCCAGTACAAC. As protein: CASSQMGETQYN.

The chain carries TRBV27 and TRBJ2-3; TRBD2 is a possible D gene (5 bases). V gave up 4 bases and J gave up 4 bases, with 9 bases separating them. This CDR3 contains 13 residues. Germline V gene lookup returns CDR1 MNHEY and CDR2 SMNVEV (reference sequence). CDR3 DNA sequence: TGTGCCAGCAGTTCGGGAATAGCAGATACGCAGTATTTT. Its protein product is CASSSGIADTQYF.

This clonotype was seen many times. The chain is built from TRBV3-1 and TRBJ1-5; tentative D call: TRBD1 (5 bases). This CDR3 comprises 14 residues. V gave up 3 bases and J gave up 2 bases, with 8 bases separating them. Germline loops: CDR1 LGHDT, CDR2 YNNKEL (reference sequence). The CDR3 spells CASSQGGRNQPQHF. The CDR3, as DNA: TGTGCCAGCAGCCAGGGGGGACGCAATCAGCCCCAGCATTTT.

This clonotype was counted many times. The chain uses TRBV4-1 and TRBJ1-5; D ambiguous. CDR1 and CDR2 from the germline V gene are MGHRA and YSYEKL. CDR3 length: 15 amino acids. Deletions cut 5 bases from V and 0 bases from J, with 11 bases between. The CDR3 region has the DNA TGCGCCAGCAGCAAAGGGTACACTAGCAATCAGCCCCAGCATTTT. This sequence encodes CASSKGYTSNQPQHF.

This clonotype came up many times. The chain has TRBV25-1 and TRBJ2-1; 9 bases match TRBD1. CDR3 length: 12 amino acids. The germline V gene encodes CDR1 MGHDK and CDR2 SYGVNS. V lost 9 bases to trimming and J lost 4 bases; unmatched junction nucleotides: 1. The CDR3 nucleotides read TGTGCCAGTGGACAGGGGTACAATGAGCAGTTCTTC. It is translated as CASGQGYNEQFF.